Presented here are 14 T cell receptor beta chains from one specimen sequenced in a study of Ad26.COV2.S vaccination and SARS-CoV-2 variants. Generated by immunoSEQ multiplex PCR, the TCRdb table keeps only in-frame clones and is missing some. The table shows more than 400,000 clones, with about 90% occurring only once. Treatment in this sample: around 19 received Ad26.COV2.S at low or high dose, single or two shots; roughly five received placebo; per-sample allocation not given. Specimen acquisition occurred on day 63 following the initial vaccine or placebo injection. The material was peripheral blood, obtained in a trial of Ad26.COV2.S vaccine versus placebo. The receptors were sampled from a person between 18 and 65 years old who received the Ad26.COV2.S COVID-19 vaccine or a placebo.

This chain uses TRBV28 with TRBJ2-3; D is unclear. V lost 4 bases and J 0 bases, leaving 8 bases between the germline ends. Looked up from germline, CDR1 is MDHEN and CDR2 is SYDVKM. The CDR3 covers 14 residues. The CDR3 DNA is TGTGCCAGCAGTTCTCTTTCCAGCACAGATACGCAGTATTTT. Its translation is CASSSLSSTDTQYF.

The chain joins TRBV6-5 to TRBJ2-3; D perhaps matches TRBD1 (6 bases). Germline CDR1 is MNHEY and CDR2 is SVGAGI. This CDR3 has 15 amino acids. Trimming took 6 bases from V and 0 from J, leaving 13 bases between them. The CDR3 bases are TGTGCCAGCAGCCTACAGGGTTCCAGCACAGATACGCAGTATTTT. Its protein is CASSLQGSSTDTQYF.

V gene TRBV15 combines with J gene TRBJ2-7; 8 positions agree with TRBD2. The germline gives CDR1 LNHNV, CDR2 YYDKDF (reference sequence). The CDR3 length is 14 residues. V lost 3 bases, J lost 4 bases, and 5 bases stayed unmatched. The chain's CDR3 is CATSRGLGPYEQYF. The CDR3 nucleotides are TGTGCCACCAGCAGGGGACTAGGACCGTACGAGCAGTACTTC.

This chain connects TRBV29-1 to TRBJ2-5, with D maybe TRBD1 (5 bases). The germline V gene encodes CDR1 SQVTM and CDR2 ANQGSEA. The CDR3 extends over 12 amino acids. The V and J ends lost 2 bases and 5 bases respectively, with 9 bases between them. The CDR3 DNA follows: TGCAGCGTTGAATCAGGGTTTGAGACCCAGTACTTC. Amino acid sequence: CSVESGFETQYF. The variable domain in full, with the rest retrieved from reference TRBV29-1 and TRBJ2-5, is SAVISQKPSRDICQRGTSLTIQCQVDSQVTMMFWYRQQPGQSLTLIATANQGSEATYESGFVIDKFPISRPNLTFSTLTVSNMSPEDSSIYLCSVESGFETQYFGPGTRLLVL.

V gene TRBV15 combines with J gene TRBJ2-1, with D perhaps matching TRBD2 (5 bases). CDR1 LNHNV and CDR2 YYDKDF come from the germline V gene (reference sequence). CDR3 length: 15 residues. The V end was cut by 0 bases, the J end by 2 bases, with 8 bases between. The CDR3 DNA follows: TGTGCCACCAGCAGAGATCCAGCGGCCTACAATGAGCAGTTCTTC. Translating it yields CATSRDPAAYNEQFF.

Note on this clone: The identical CDR3 is also encoded by other nucleotide sequences in the sample. The chain uses TRBV5-4 and TRBJ2-2, with 7 bases identical to TRBD2. V lost 0 bases, J lost 4 bases, and 3 bases stayed unmatched. In germline, CDR1 is SGHNT, CDR2 YYREEE (reference sequence). CDR3 length: 15 residues. The CDR3 spells CASSLGGRGTGELFF. In DNA, the CDR3 is TGTGCCAGCAGCTTGGGCGGGAGAGGCACCGGGGAGCTGTTTTTT.

V and J are TRBV5-8 and TRBJ2-1; tentatively, D is TRBD1 or TRBD2 (7 bases each). The germline V gene encodes CDR1 SGHTS and CDR2 YDEGEE. The CDR3 length is 14 residues. Trimming took 2 bases from V and 7 from J, leaving 13 bases between them. CDR3 coding DNA: TGTGCCAGCAGCTTTGGGAGGGGGCTAAATGAGCAGTTCTTC. Residues: CASSFGRGLNEQFF.

The J gene is TRBJ1-3, the V gene TRBV29-1, with a possible D match to TRBD1 (6 bases). CDR3 length: 17 amino acids. Trimming removed 5 bases at V and 2 bases at J, with 22 bases between. The germline V gene has CDR1 SQVTM and CDR2 ANQGSEA. The CDR3 region is CSVRGVRGREAGNTIYF. In DNA form, the CDR3 reads TGCAGCGTTAGAGGGGTCAGGGGCAGGGAGGCTGGAAACACCATATATTTT.

This clone was seen a single time. V and J are TRBV12-3 or TRBV12-4 and TRBJ2-3, with D unclear. The CDR3 consists of 11 residues. V was cut by 9 bases and J by 4 bases, with 8 bases left in between. Here the CDR3 DNA reads TGTGCCAGTCGGTCCGCAGATACGCAGTATTTT. It specifies CASRSADTQYF.

J is TRBJ2-5 and V is TRBV15, with TRBD1 as a possible D gene (5 bases). The ends were cut back, 1 base at V and 4 bases at J, with 13 bases in the middle. This CDR3 is 15 amino acids long. The germline gives CDR1 LNHNV, CDR2 YYDKDF (reference sequence). CDR3 region: CATSRATGILETQYF. In nucleotides, the CDR3 is TGTGCCACCAGCAGAGCCACAGGAATTTTAGAGACCCAGTACTTC.

This chain links TRBV14 with TRBJ2-3, with TRBD2 as a possible D gene (6 bases). CDR3 length: 17 residues. V was shortened by 1 base and J by 1 base, with 15 bases between the two germline ends. Germline V gene lookup returns CDR1 SGHDN and CDR2 FVKESK. The CDR3 sequence is CASSQAISGLGTDTQYF. The CDR3 DNA is TGTGCCAGCAGCCAAGCAATTTCGGGACTCGGCACAGATACGCAGTATTTT. The complete variable domain, with remaining parts taken from reference TRBV14 and TRBJ2-3, reads EAGVTQFPSHSVIEKGQTVTLRCDPISGHDNLYWYRRVMGKEIKFLLHFVKESKQDESGMPNNRFLAERTGGTYSTLKVQPAELEDSGVYFCASSQAISGLGTDTQYFGPGTRLTVL.

With regard to this clone: The junction shows a germline mismatch at one end, possibly a read error. The chain combines TRBV4-3 with TRBJ2-5; D unresolved. CDR3 length: 13 amino acids. Germline V gives CDR1 LGHNA, CDR2 YSLEER. As DNA, the CDR3 is TGCACCAGCAGCCAAGATTTGGGGGAGACCCAGTACTTC. Its protein product is CTSSQDLGETQYF.

This chain joins TRBV7-8 and TRBJ2-7, with D possibly being TRBD1 (6 bases). Germline V gene lookup returns CDR1 SGHVS and CDR2 FQNEAQ. The CDR3 runs to 16 residues. Trimming cost V 1 base and J 0 bases, with 13 bases left between them. CDR3 coding DNA: TGTGCCAGCAGCTTAGGTGGACAGCGAAGCTCCTACGAGCAGTACTTC. Translation gives CASSLGGQRSSYEQYF.

This chain joins TRBV27 and TRBJ1-1; D gene ambiguous. The V end was cut by 2 bases, the J end by 1 base, with 8 bases between. Germline lookup yields CDR1 MNHEY and CDR2 SMNVEV (reference sequence). This CDR3 is built from 14 residues. The chain's CDR3 is CASSLAVQNTEAFF. CDR3 sequence (DNA): TGTGCCAGCAGTTTAGCCGTGCAGAACACTGAAGCTTTCTTT.